These T cell receptor beta chains were read from a single sample in a study of identifying expanded T cells in peripheral blood. Here immunoSEQ multiplex PCR was the method, and the copy in TCRdb shows in-frame clones only, minus some. The data hold approximately 100,000 clones, with roughly 90% observed a single time. The sample consisted of blood. The receptors were gathered from a person aged 18 to 75 in good health. The CDR3 runs from the conserved cysteine through the conserved F or W. D genes are given only for firm matches. Some rows mark clone size as missing; the rest say once, few, many or name a class of expanded clone.

NA,TRBV29-1,TRBJ2-1,NA,TGCAGCGCCGGGACTGCCTCCTACAATGAGCAGTTCTTC,CSAGTASYNEQFF
NA,TRBV19,TRBJ1-1,NA,TGTGCCAGTAGTATAATGTCCGGTAGCACTGAAGCTTTCTTT,CASSIMSGSTEAFF
NA,TRBV6-1,TRBJ2-5,NA,TGTGCCAGCAGTGATTCACTGGAGACCCAGTACTTC,CASSDSLETQYF
NA,TRBV7-2,TRBJ1-2,few,TGTGCCAGCAGCTTAGTGTTGGCTTATGGCTACACCTTC,CASSLVLAYGYTF
TRBD2,TRBV28,TRBJ2-6,NA,TGTGCCAGCATGTTAAGCGGGGCCCTGGGGGCCAACGTCCTGACTTTC,CASMLSGALGANVLTF
NA,TRBV6-5,TRBJ2-5,NA,TGTGCCAGCAGACCTCTCCCCCGGGCGGAGACCCAGTACTTC,CASRPLPRAETQYF
NA,TRBV5-5,TRBJ2-7,NA,TGTGCCAGCAGCTTGGGGGCAGGGCCTCTCTCCTACGAGCAGTACTTC,CASSLGAGPLSYEQYF
NA,TRBV5-4,TRBJ2-2,NA,TGTGCCAGCAGCTTGCTGGCGCACACCGGGGAGCTGTTTTTT,CASSLLAHTGELFF
TRBD1,TRBV2,TRBJ1-1,few,TGTGCCAGCAGTTCAAGACAGGGGGCCACTGAAGCTTTCTTT,CASSSRQGATEAFF
TRBD2,TRBV11-3,TRBJ2-1,NA,TGTGCCAGCAGTTCCGGGACTAGCCCTTCCAATGAGCAGTTCTTC,CASSSGTSPSNEQFF
TRBD2,TRBV18,TRBJ2-1,NA,TGTGCCAGCTCAGAGGGGACAGGGGGACTAGCGGGGACCTACAATGAGCAGTTCTTC,CASSEGTGGLAGTYNEQFF
NA,TRBV6-5,TRBJ1-2,NA,TGTGCCAGCAGTTCACCGGGCCCCCACGTCTATGGCTACACCTTC,CASSSPGPHVYGYTF
NA,TRBV10-3,TRBJ2-7,NA,TGTGCCATCAGTGAGCAGGGATCAGGAGAGCAGTACTTC,CAISEQGSGEQYF
NA,TRBV7-2,TRBJ1-1,once,TGTGCCAGCAGCTTATTATATGAAGCTTTCTTT,CASSLLYEAFF
NA,TRBV9,TRBJ2-7,few,TGTGCCAGCAGCTCCTCAGGGGGGGAGGTGGACGAGCAGTACTTC,CASSSSGGEVDEQYF
NA,TRBV2,TRBJ1-5,few,TGTGCCAGCAGGGGGGGAGTCAGGGCGACATTT,CASRGGVRATF